This entry concerns a single T cell receptor (beta chain). The method was immunoSEQ multiplex PCR; TCRdb's version includes in-frame clones alone and lacks a portion of them. The sample includes almost 700,000 clones, about 92% seen only once; the top ten take about 24%. The V gene's germline CDR1 is SGHTA and CDR2 FQGNSA. This CDR3 is 16 amino acids long. With V trimmed by 3 bases and J by 2 bases, 7 bases remained unmatched. Only CD45RO-negative cells positively selected for CCR7 counted as naive CD8 cells, so terminally differentiated effector memory CD45RA+ cells were excluded. This sample is drawn from a study of shared clonotypes between healthy human individuals.

The chain combines TRBV7-2 with TRBJ2-7, with TRBD1 matching over 10 bases. The sample taken for sequencing was naive CD8+ T cells sorted from blood. The sequence was obtained from a man aged 25 to 40 in good health. The CDR3 nucleotides are TGTGCCAGCAGCTTCCCCGGGGACAGGGGAACCTACGAGCAGTACTTC. As protein: CASSFPGDRGTYEQYF.